This T cell receptor (beta chain) was captured by sequencing in a study of Graves' ophthalmopathy and Graves' hyperthyroidism. RNA transcripts provided the template for amplifying TCR beta CDR3 regions. An opening RT-PCR round employed HTBI primers and preceded a second-round multiplex PCR. One entry per CDR3 protein results from TCRdb running MiXCR on the multiplex PCR reads. The table has around 1.1 million distinct CDR3 sequences, 35% to 40% seen once; the top ten hold 11%. This clonotype was seen many times. Sequencing was done on a sample of peripheral blood or thyroid tissue (not recorded which). The receptor was derived from an adult man with Graves' hyperthyroidism.

The CDR3 DNA reads TGTGCCACCAGCAGAGATTGGGACAGGGAGAGCCTTGGGGGCTACACCTTC. It yields the protein CATSRDWDRESLGGYTF. The chain is built from TRBV15 and TRBJ1-2; TRBD1 agrees at 9 bases. Germline V gene data show CDR1 as LNHNV and CDR2 as YYDKDF (reference sequence). The CDR3 is 17 residues long. J was trimmed by 8 bases and V by 0 bases; bases with no gene match: 13. Filled out from reference TRBV15 and TRBJ1-2, the complete variable domain reads DAMVIQNPRYQVTQFGKPVTLSCSQTLNHNVMYWYQQKSSQAPKLLFHYYDKDFNNEADTPDNFQSRRPNTSFCFLDIRSPGLGDTAMYLCATSRDWDRESLGGYTFGSGTRLTVV.